The rows below give T cell receptor beta chains drawn from one sample of a study of blood T cell repertoires in COVID-19. Clones were sequenced by immunoSEQ multiplex PCR, and TCRdb holds only the in-frame ones, with some missing. The sample contains some 110,000 clones, around nine tenths of which appear only once. The specimen sequenced was peripheral blood. The receptor set was obtained from a human donor with active COVID-19. The donor label of this sample is uncertain. Each CDR3 is given with its conserved first and last residue. D genes are given only for firm matches. The size field is filled for only some rows; it gives once, few, many or a size class.

j_call: TRBJ2-1
d_call: TRBD2
v_call: TRBV20-1
clone_size: .
cdr3_nt: TGCAGTGCTAGTGGACTAGCGGGGAGATACAATGAGCAGTTCTTC
cdr3_aa: CSASGLAGRYNEQFF

j_call: TRBJ2-5
d_call: TRBD2
v_call: TRBV7-9
clone_size: .
cdr3_nt: TGTGCCAGCAGCGACCGACTAGCGGTGCGGGAGACCCAGTACTTC
cdr3_aa: CASSDRLAVRETQYF

j_call: TRBJ2-1
d_call: .
v_call: TRBV27
clone_size: .
cdr3_nt: TGTGCCAGCCGGTCCAGAGGGGGTCACAATGAGCAGTTCTTC
cdr3_aa: CASRSRGGHNEQFF

j_call: TRBJ1-2
d_call: .
v_call: TRBV19
clone_size: few
cdr3_nt: TGTGCCAGTAAACAGGGCTTTGGCTACACCTTC
cdr3_aa: CASKQGFGYTF

j_call: TRBJ1-2
d_call: .
v_call: TRBV3-1/TRBV3-2
clone_size: once
cdr3_nt: TGTGCCAGCAGCCAACAGGGCTATGGCTACACCTTC
cdr3_aa: CASSQQGYGYTF

j_call: TRBJ2-3
d_call: TRBD1
v_call: TRBV5-4
clone_size: once
cdr3_nt: TGTGCCAGCAGCGGTCTGGGACAGCAAAGCACAGATACGCAGTATTTT
cdr3_aa: CASSGLGQQSTDTQYF

j_call: TRBJ1-5
d_call: TRBD1
v_call: TRBV15
clone_size: .
cdr3_nt: TGTGCCACCAGCACCCTGGGACAGGGTACTCAGCCCCAGCATTTT
cdr3_aa: CATSTLGQGTQPQHF

j_call: TRBJ1-5
d_call: .
v_call: TRBV4-2
clone_size: .
cdr3_nt: TGTGCCAGCAGCCGATCGGCGGGGGACAATCAGCCCCAGCATTTT
cdr3_aa: CASSRSAGDNQPQHF

j_call: TRBJ1-2
d_call: TRBD1
v_call: TRBV4-3
clone_size: .
cdr3_nt: TGCGCCAGCAGCCAAGAGTTACAGGGGATAGGCTACACCTTC
cdr3_aa: CASSQELQGIGYTF

j_call: TRBJ2-3
d_call: .
v_call: TRBV9
clone_size: .
cdr3_nt: TGTGCCAGCAGCGGAACTAGTTTTAGCACAGATACGCAGTATTTT
cdr3_aa: CASSGTSFSTDTQYF

j_call: TRBJ2-1
d_call: .
v_call: TRBV24-1
clone_size: .
cdr3_nt: TGTGCCACCAGTGTTCCCGGGGGCAATGAGCAGTTCTTC
cdr3_aa: CATSVPGGNEQFF

j_call: TRBJ2-1
d_call: TRBD2
v_call: TRBV19
clone_size: .
cdr3_nt: TGTGCCAGTAGACTAGCGGGGTCCTACAATGAGCAGTTCTTC
cdr3_aa: CASRLAGSYNEQFF

j_call: TRBJ1-3
d_call: .
v_call: TRBV9
clone_size: .
cdr3_nt: TGTGCCAGCAGCGCCCTCACAGTTGGCACCATATATTTT
cdr3_aa: CASSALTVGTIYF

j_call: TRBJ1-3
d_call: .
v_call: TRBV4-3
clone_size: .
cdr3_nt: TGCGCCAGCAGCCAAAACTGGGCAGCCTTTCCTAGAAACACCATATATTTT
cdr3_aa: CASSQNWAAFPRNTIYF

j_call: TRBJ2-4
d_call: .
v_call: TRBV19
clone_size: .
cdr3_nt: TGTGCCAGTAGTATTGATTACAGGGTAGCCAAAAACATTCAGTACTTC
cdr3_aa: CASSIDYRVAKNIQYF

j_call: TRBJ1-1
d_call: .
v_call: TRBV15
clone_size: .
cdr3_nt: TGTGCCACCAGCAGAGGCCGTCAGGGATCAATGAACACTGAAGCTTTCTTT
cdr3_aa: CATSRGRQGSMNTEAFF

j_call: TRBJ1-2
d_call: .
v_call: TRBV6-5
clone_size: .
cdr3_nt: TGTGCCAGCAGTTACTCGGGTCGGGGGTCCTATGGCTACACCTTC
cdr3_aa: CASSYSGRGSYGYTF

j_call: TRBJ2-1
d_call: .
v_call: TRBV30
clone_size: .
cdr3_nt: TGTGCCTGGACAGGGGGGTTTTACAATGAGCAGTTCTTC
cdr3_aa: CAWTGGFYNEQFF

j_call: TRBJ2-2
d_call: TRBD1
v_call: TRBV3-1/TRBV3-2
clone_size: .
cdr3_nt: TGTGCCAGCAGCCAATACCGGGACAGGGGTAACACCGGGGAGCTGTTTTTT
cdr3_aa: CASSQYRDRGNTGELFF

j_call: TRBJ1-1
d_call: .
v_call: TRBV5-5
clone_size: .
cdr3_nt: TGTGCCAGCAGCTTGGCCTGGGGCACCACAGTCGGAAACACTGAAGCTTTCTTT
cdr3_aa: CASSLAWGTTVGNTEAFF

j_call: TRBJ2-7
d_call: .
v_call: TRBV10-1
clone_size: .
cdr3_nt: TGCGCCCTGGCGGGGTTTGGGCAGTACTTC
cdr3_aa: CALAGFGQYF

j_call: TRBJ2-3
d_call: .
v_call: TRBV6-5
clone_size: .
cdr3_nt: TGTGCCAGTCATCGGGGGAGGACAGATACGCAGTATTTT
cdr3_aa: CASHRGRTDTQYF

j_call: TRBJ2-3
d_call: TRBD1
v_call: TRBV5-4
clone_size: .
cdr3_nt: TGTGCCAGCAGCTTGGACAGGGGGCTCACAGATACGCAGTATTTT
cdr3_aa: CASSLDRGLTDTQYF

j_call: TRBJ1-2
d_call: .
v_call: TRBV12-3/TRBV12-4
clone_size: .
cdr3_nt: TGTGCCAGCAGTCTGGACAGCTATGGCTACACCTTC
cdr3_aa: CASSLDSYGYTF

j_call: TRBJ2-7
d_call: .
v_call: TRBV5-1
clone_size: .
cdr3_nt: TGCGCCAGCAGCATGACAGTCTCCTACGAGCAGTACTTC
cdr3_aa: CASSMTVSYEQYF

j_call: TRBJ1-2
d_call: .
v_call: TRBV5-1
clone_size: .
cdr3_nt: TGCGCCAGCTCCTTTGGGGGCCAGGGCTATGGCTACACCTTC
cdr3_aa: CASSFGGQGYGYTF

j_call: TRBJ1-1
d_call: .
v_call: TRBV11-2
clone_size: .
cdr3_nt: TGTGCCAGCAGCTTAGACGGAGGGATGACCCCGACATCTTTCTTT
cdr3_aa: CASSLDGGMTPTSFF

j_call: TRBJ1-2
d_call: TRBD1
v_call: TRBV6-2/TRBV6-3
clone_size: .
cdr3_nt: TGTGCCAGCAGTTATGATCCCCGCCAGGGGGACTATGGCTACACCTTC
cdr3_aa: CASSYDPRQGDYGYTF

j_call: TRBJ2-7
d_call: TRBD1
v_call: TRBV28
clone_size: .
cdr3_nt: TGTGCCAGCAGTTGGACAGGGTTGGACGAGCAGTACTTC
cdr3_aa: CASSWTGLDEQYF

j_call: TRBJ2-7
d_call: .
v_call: TRBV9
clone_size: .
cdr3_nt: TGTGCCAGCAGCGTAGGGGGAGATAGCTCCTACGAGCAGTACTTC
cdr3_aa: CASSVGGDSSYEQYF

j_call: TRBJ2-5
d_call: .
v_call: TRBV5-6
clone_size: .
cdr3_nt: TGTGCCAGCAGCTTCGGGGAGACCCAGTACTTC
cdr3_aa: CASSFGETQYF

j_call: TRBJ1-3
d_call: .
v_call: TRBV20-1
clone_size: .
cdr3_nt: TGCAGTGCTGGCGGGGGAAACACCATATATTTT
cdr3_aa: CSAGGGNTIYF